This passage covers 26 T cell receptor beta chains from one sample sequenced in a study of shared clonotypes between healthy human individuals. Selected positively for CCR7 and CD45RO-negative, naive CD8 cells excluded terminally differentiated effector memory CD45RA+ cells. Data came from immunoSEQ multiplex PCR; TCRdb stores just in-frame clones and leaves some out. The data contain millions of clones, 85% to 95% of them seen just once; the ten biggest clones take up more than 1.5%. Material for sequencing was naive CD8+ T cells from PBMCs. The source of these receptors is a man aged 18 to 29 in good health. Some clones in this sample may be carry-over from other donors' samples.

This clone was counted between two and nine times. The chain combines TRBV2 with TRBJ1-1; D not resolved. Trimming removed 2 bases from V and 11 bases from J, with 12 bases in between. The CDR3 covers 12 residues. Germline assignment: CDR1 SNHLY and CDR2 FYNNEI. The CDR3 DNA reads as TGTGCCAGCAGTGAACGGCTATGGTCGGCTTTCTTT. It specifies CASSERLWSAFF.

The V call is TRBV19, the J call TRBJ2-7, with D uncertain. Germline V gives CDR1 LNHDA, CDR2 SQIVND (reference sequence). CDR3 length: 15 amino acids. Trimming pared 5 bases from V and 3 bases from J, leaving 17 bases between. The CDR3 region has the DNA TGTGCCAGTAGTCCACACCGACGGAACTTCTACGAGCAGTACTTC. It translates to CASSPHRRNFYEQYF.

The J gene is TRBJ1-2, the V gene TRBV29-1; D call uncertain. V lost 7 bases and J 4 bases, leaving 16 bases between the germline ends. Germline assignment: CDR1 SQVTM and CDR2 ANQGSEA. This CDR3 region has 13 residues. This chain's CDR3 is CSAVLEGLYGYTF. CDR3 nucleotides: TGCAGCGCTGTTCTGGAGGGTCTCTATGGCTACACCTTC.

The CDR3 is CASSLIGVGDGYTF. DNA for the CDR3: TGTGCCAGCAGTTTAATAGGGGTGGGGGATGGCTACACCTTC. The chain uses TRBV27 and TRBJ1-2; the D gene is possibly TRBD1 (5 bases). V lost 2 bases to trimming and J lost 6 bases, with 13 bases between them. Germline V gene sequence: CDR1 MNHEY, CDR2 SMNVEV (reference sequence). The CDR3 is 14 residues long.

This chain joins TRBV19 and TRBJ2-1; D is possibly TRBD2 (6 bases). This CDR3 contains 13 residues. The V end was cut by 4 bases, the J end by 10 bases, with 14 bases between. CDR1 and CDR2 (germline): LNHDA, SQIVND (reference sequence). CDR3 bases: TGTGCCAGTAGTAATGGACTACTCCAGGAGCAGTTCTTC. This encodes CASSNGLLQEQFF.

The V call is TRBV6-5, the J call TRBJ2-5; 12 bases fit TRBD2. V lost 4 bases and J lost 4; bases outside the gene matches: 1. CDR1 and CDR2 (germline): MNHEY, SVGAGI. The CDR3 runs to 14 residues. CDR3 sequence: CASSWTSGIETQYF. The CDR3, as DNA: TGTGCCAGCAGTTGGACTAGCGGGATAGAGACCCAGTACTTC.

Points on this clone: Other DNA sequences within the sample encode an identical CDR3. J is TRBJ2-7 and V is TRBV4-1, with 12 bases identical to TRBD1. Germline V gives CDR1 MGHRA, CDR2 YSYEKL. The CDR3 contains 15 residues. V lost 3 bases, J lost 0 bases, and 0 bases stayed unmatched. The CDR3 DNA sequence: TGCGCCAGCAGCCAGGGACAGGGGGCCTCCTACGAGCAGTACTTC. This translates into CASSQGQGASYEQYF.

This rearrangement joins TRBV7-9 to TRBJ1-3; D remains unclear. CDR3 length: 15 residues. Germline V gene sequence: CDR1 SEHNR, CDR2 FQNEAQ (reference sequence). The V end lost 5 bases, the J end lost 8 bases, and 19 bases lay between the germline ends. The CDR3 here is CASSPPWVLPDTIYF. CDR3 DNA: TGTGCCAGCAGCCCTCCGTGGGTCTTGCCGGACACCATATATTTT.

This clone has just one count. The chain joins TRBV7-9 to TRBJ2-1, with D unclear. In germline, CDR1 is SEHNR, CDR2 FQNEAQ (reference sequence). Trimming cost V 0 bases and J 2 bases, with 11 bases left between them. The CDR3 has 16 amino acids. The CDR3 DNA reads TGTGCCAGCAGCTTAGCGGGCCTGGGCGCCTACAATGAGCAGTTCTTC. It is translated as CASSLAGLGAYNEQFF.

The chain combines TRBV9 with TRBJ1-2, with 8 bases lining up with TRBD1. The CDR3 extends over 15 amino acids. Germline-derived CDR1 and CDR2 are SGDLS and YYNGEE. V lost 0 bases, J lost 4 bases, and 5 bases stayed unmatched. CDR3 coding DNA: TGTGCCAGCAGCGTAGCACAGGGGGTTGGCTATGGCTACACCTTC. Translated: CASSVAQGVGYGYTF.

CDR3 nucleotides: TGTGCCAGCAGCTTATGGAAAAAGCCTTCCTACGAGCAGTACTTC. Translating it yields CASSLWKKPSYEQYF. The chain joins TRBV7-8 to TRBJ2-7; no firm D call. V lost 2 bases to trimming and J lost 1 base, with 12 bases between them. The CDR3 loop spans 15 amino acids. CDR1 is SGHVS, CDR2 FQNEAQ, per germline. The full variable domain, with the rest looked up from reference TRBV7-8 and TRBJ2-7, is GAGVSQSPRYKVAKRGQDVALRCDPISGHVSLFWYQQALGQGPEFLTYFQNEAQLDKSGLPSDRFFAERPEGSVSTLKIQRTQQEDSAVYLCASSLWKKPSYEQYFGPGTRLTVT.

The chain has TRBV27 and TRBJ1-2; D is perhaps TRBD1 (5 bases). CDR1 is MNHEY, CDR2 SMNVEV, per germline (reference sequence). Trimming stripped 4 bases from V and 4 bases from J, with 13 bases between. The CDR3 spans 14 residues. CDR3 sequence: CASSSRGTAYGYTF. For the CDR3, the DNA is TGTGCCAGCAGTTCACGTGGGACGGCCTATGGCTACACCTTC.

The CDR3 loop reads CASAGGFGNTIYF. As DNA, the CDR3 is TGTGCCAGCGCAGGGGGCTTTGGAAACACCATATATTTT. The chain has TRBV27 and TRBJ1-3; 8 bases agree with TRBD1. The CDR3 is 13 residues long. The V gene's germline CDR1 is MNHEY and CDR2 SMNVEV (reference sequence). V was clipped by 8 bases and J by 3 bases; unmatched bases: 3.

The chain uses TRBV9 and TRBJ2-3; the D gene is possibly TRBD2 (5 bases). The CDR3 contains 14 residues. V was cut by 3 bases and J by 2 bases, with 10 bases left in between. CDR1 is SGDLS and CDR2 is YYNGEE in the germline V gene. The CDR3 region has the DNA TGTGCCAGCAGCGCCGGGGTGGTCACAGATACGCAGTATTTT. It yields the protein CASSAGVVTDTQYF.

In the case of this clone: The same CDR3 is also encoded by other DNA sequences in this sample. This chain joins TRBV29-1 and TRBJ2-1; 8 bases align to TRBD1. CDR1 and CDR2 from the germline V gene are SQVTM and ANQGSEA. The V gene end was trimmed by 6 bases and the J gene end by 0 bases; junction bases not matched to a gene: 1. This CDR3 comprises 13 residues. CDR3 in amino acids: CSVTGGSYNEQFF. CDR3 sequence (DNA): TGCAGCGTCACAGGGGGCTCCTACAATGAGCAGTTCTTC.

The V and J genes are TRBV7-8 and TRBJ2-5, with 8 bases fitting TRBD2. V lost 5 bases, J lost 5 bases, and 10 bases stayed unmatched. The germline V gene has CDR1 SGHVS and CDR2 FQNEAQ. The length of the CDR3 is 15 residues. CDR3 sequence: CASSPWTSPAETQYF. For the CDR3, the DNA is TGTGCCAGCAGCCCTTGGACTAGCCCCGCGGAGACCCAGTACTTC.

This chain joins TRBV4-1 and TRBJ2-5; D is perhaps TRBD2 (5 bases). V was pared by 0 bases and J by 3 bases, with 8 bases between. The CDR3 is 14 amino acids. Looked up from germline, CDR1 is MGHRA and CDR2 is YSYEKL. The CDR3 DNA reads TGCGCCAGCAGCCAAGATTGGGAGAAAGAGACCCAGTACTTC. Its protein product is CASSQDWEKETQYF.

The V and J genes are TRBV27 and TRBJ2-7; D not resolved. Germline-derived CDR1 and CDR2 are MNHEY and SMNVEV (reference sequence). CDR3 length: 15 amino acids. Trimming shortened V by 4 bases and J by 4 bases, and 17 bases separated the two germline ends. The CDR3 reads CASSSSGSPKYEQYF. The CDR3 region has the DNA TGTGCCAGCAGTTCCTCCGGGTCACCGAAATACGAGCAGTACTTC.

V is TRBV4-1 and J is TRBJ2-5, with D uncertain. The J call may be wrong; the DNA end is better matched by TRBJ2-7. This CDR3 has 16 amino acids. Germline values: CDR1 MGHRA, CDR2 YSYEKL. DNA for the CDR3: TGCGCCAGCAGCCCCCAAGGGTCCCCGGGCGCCTACGAGCAGTACTTC. Translation gives CASSPQGSPGAYEQYF.

This clone was seen a single time. V and J are TRBV11-2 and TRBJ2-2; TRBD1 agrees at 9 bases. Germline V gene sequence: CDR1 SGHAT, CDR2 FQNNGV. Trimming cost V 9 bases and J 3 bases; bases outside gene matches: 8. The CDR3 length is 15 residues. The CDR3 loop is CASHSWTGDTGELFF. DNA of the CDR3: TGTGCCAGTCATTCCTGGACAGGGGACACCGGGGAGCTGTTTTTT.

J is TRBJ2-7 and V is TRBV5-1; weak D call: TRBD1 (5 bases). Germline V gene data show CDR1 as SGHRS and CDR2 as YFSETQ. The CDR3 is 15 amino acids. V was pared by 4 bases and J by 2 bases, with 16 bases between. This CDR3 is CASSTGTDTTYEQYF. The DNA of the CDR3 is TGCGCCAGCAGCACAGGAACGGATACCACCTACGAGCAGTACTTC.

The gene calls are TRBV7-8 and TRBJ2-7; 7 bases are shared with TRBD1. Trimming at V came to 1 base and at J to 6 bases, leaving 18 bases not matched to a gene. Per germline, CDR1 SGHVS and CDR2 FQNEAQ. This CDR3 has 18 amino acids. DNA for the CDR3: TGTGCCAGCAGCTTAGGGGTGGGTCCGGGGACAGCCCATCCCGAGCAGTACTTC. This codes for CASSLGVGPGTAHPEQYF. Looking up the rest from reference TRBV7-8 and TRBJ2-7 gives the full variable domain: GAGVSQSPRYKVAKRGQDVALRCDPISGHVSLFWYQQALGQGPEFLTYFQNEAQLDKSGLPSDRFFAERPEGSVSTLKIQRTQQEDSAVYLCASSLGVGPGTAHPEQYFGPGTRLTVT.

J is TRBJ2-1 and V is TRBV27; 14 bases are a match to TRBD2. Per germline, CDR1 MNHEY and CDR2 SMNVEV (reference sequence). This CDR3 contains 18 residues. V shed 5 bases, J shed 4 bases, and the junction held 10 bases outside the gene matches. The CDR3 here is CASSPGTSGGWGYNEQFF. In DNA form, the CDR3 reads TGTGCCAGCAGTCCCGGGACTAGCGGGGGCTGGGGTTACAATGAGCAGTTCTTC.

V usage is TRBV27 and J usage is TRBJ1-1; D remains ambiguous. The CDR3 totals 13 residues. V lost 2 bases and J 4 bases, leaving 8 bases between the germline ends. The germline V gene encodes CDR1 MNHEY and CDR2 SMNVEV (reference sequence). The CDR3 sequence: CASSLAGSTEAFF. CDR3 bases: TGTGCCAGCAGTTTAGCTGGGAGCACTGAAGCTTTCTTT.

V and J are TRBV29-1 and TRBJ2-7, with 9 bases matching TRBD1. The length of the CDR3 is 14 residues. CDR1 is SQVTM, CDR2 ANQGSEA, per germline. V lost 7 bases to trimming and J lost 0 bases; unmatched junction nucleotides: 7. CDR3 DNA sequence: TGCAGCGCCTGGACAGGGGCCGTCTCCTACGAGCAGTACTTC. Its translation: CSAWTGAVSYEQYF.

The gene calls are TRBV28 and TRBJ1-5, with a tentative D call TRBD1 (5 bases). Germline CDR1 reads MDHEN; CDR2 reads SYDVKM. The V and J ends lost 6 bases and 0 bases respectively, with 12 bases between them. The CDR3 covers 15 residues. CDR3 protein: CASRGRGNSNQPQHF. CDR3 sequence (DNA): TGTGCCAGCAGAGGGAGGGGAAATAGCAATCAGCCCCAGCATTTT.